This passage covers 9 T cell receptor beta chains from one sample sequenced in a study of blood T cell repertoires in COVID-19. Sequencing was performed with immunoSEQ multiplex PCR; in TCRdb, only in-frame clones are kept and a portion is missing. The data contain approximately 33,000 clones, roughly 78% of them singletons. The sample consisted of peripheral blood. The receptors stem from a man between 65 and 85 years old with acute or convalescent COVID-19.

The chain links TRBV15 to TRBJ2-7; 9 bases align to TRBD1. Germline CDR1 is LNHNV and CDR2 is YYDKDF (reference sequence). This CDR3 contains 17 residues. The V and J ends lost 0 bases and 3 bases, in that order; junction bases with no gene match: 9. CDR3 loop: CATSRDGQGKGSYEQYF. The CDR3, as DNA: TGTGCCACCAGCAGAGATGGACAGGGGAAGGGCAGCTACGAGCAGTACTTC.

The rearrangement uses TRBV4-1 and TRBJ1-3, with TRBD1 matching over 7 bases. After removal of 3 bases from V and 0 bases from J, the junction contained 2 bases not matched to a gene. Germline CDR1 reads MGHRA; CDR2 reads YSYEKL. The CDR3 totals 15 residues. For the CDR3, the DNA is TGCGCCAGCAGCCAGGACAGGAACTCTGGAAACACCATATATTTT. Its protein is CASSQDRNSGNTIYF.

As DNA, the CDR3 is TGTGCCAGCAGTCCCGACAGGCGGAGGTCACCCCTCCACTTT. Protein sequence: CASSPDRRRSPLHF. The chain employs TRBV14 and TRBJ1-6, with D possibly being TRBD1 (6 bases). CDR1 is SGHDN and CDR2 is FVKESK in the germline V gene. This CDR3 is built from 14 residues. V dropped 6 bases and J dropped 10 bases, with 16 bases sitting between them.

The chain combines TRBV11-2 with TRBJ2-2; 7 bases align to TRBD1. Germline assignment: CDR1 SGHAT and CDR2 FQNNGV. This CDR3 contains 17 residues. With V trimmed by 0 bases and J by 2 bases, 6 bases remained unmatched. The CDR3 region has the DNA TGTGCCAGCAGCTTAGATCGACAGGGACAAAACACCGGGGAGCTGTTTTTT. It is translated as CASSLDRQGQNTGELFF.

In this sample, this clone turned up a few times. DNA for the CDR3: TGTGCCAGCAGTTCGAGAAACTATGGCTACACCTTC. This sequence encodes CASSSRNYGYTF. J is TRBJ1-2 and V is TRBV28; D remains unclear. The CDR3 is made up of 12 amino acids. The germline gives CDR1 MDHEN, CDR2 SYDVKM. V lost 4 bases to trimming and J lost 2 bases, with 5 bases between them.

V and J are TRBV28 and TRBJ1-6, with D possibly being TRBD1 (5 bases). Trimming pared 8 bases from V and 0 bases from J, leaving 11 bases between. CDR1 is MDHEN and CDR2 is SYDVKM in the germline V gene. The CDR3 loop spans 15 amino acids. CDR3 protein: CASPGGSSYNSPLHF. The CDR3 DNA is TGTGCCAGCCCGGGGGGTAGCTCCTATAATTCACCCCTCCACTTT.

The chain couples TRBV19 to TRBJ1-5; D is undetermined. Trimming stripped 2 bases from V and 8 bases from J, with 16 bases between. The germline CDR1 and CDR2 sequences are LNHDA and SQIVND (reference sequence). This CDR3 has 15 amino acids. The CDR3 is CASSIYSPRWEPQHF. As DNA, the CDR3 is TGTGCCAGTAGTATATACAGCCCCCGCTGGGAGCCCCAGCATTTT.

This chain joins TRBV29-1 and TRBJ2-7; D gene unclear. Trimming took off 5 bases at V and 2 bases at J, with 10 bases between the two ends. The CDR3 totals 12 residues. Germline CDR1 SQVTM, CDR2 ANQGSEA. The DNA of the CDR3 is TGCAGCGTTTTTAGATCCCCCTACGAGCAGTACTTC. Translation gives CSVFRSPYEQYF.

The chain has TRBV5-6 and TRBJ2-6; weak D call: TRBD1 (5 bases). CDR1 is SGHDT and CDR2 is YYEEEE in the germline V gene. This CDR3 region has 15 residues. V was shortened by 6 bases and J by 1 base, with 11 bases between the two germline ends. The CDR3 DNA follows: TGTGCCAGCACCCTAGGGGTGTCTGGGGCCAACGTCCTGACTTTC. It yields the protein CASTLGVSGANVLTF.